This is a list of T cell receptor beta chains from one sample in a study of cytomegalovirus exposure and HLA in healthy donors. Assay: immunoSEQ multiplex PCR; the TCRdb copy retains only in-frame clones and omits some. This table has some 90,000 clones, about four fifths appearing once. The sequencing input was PBMCs. These receptors were collected from a woman aged 40 to 50 in good health and CMV-seronegative. Each CDR3 is given with its conserved first and last residue. A D gene is named only where the DNA matches it firmly. Expanded clones get a size class; other rows say once, few or many, or leave the size out.

d_call	v_call	clone_size	j_call	cdr3_nt	cdr3_aa
TRBD1	TRBV5-1	.	TRBJ1-4	TGCGCCAGCAGCTTGACAGGGGGCTGGGAAAAACTGTTTTTT	CASSLTGGWEKLFF
TRBD1	TRBV28	.	TRBJ2-3	TGTGCCAGCAGACCCCCGGCGGGAACGGGACAGGGGGCAAGAGATACGCAGTATTTT	CASRPPAGTGQGARDTQYF
.	TRBV28	.	TRBJ1-2	TGTGCCAGCAGTTTAGTAGGAGCCTATGGCTACACCTTC	CASSLVGAYGYTF
TRBD2	TRBV6-6	.	TRBJ2-1	TGTGCCAGCAGAGGGACTAGCGGGAGCTCCTACAATGAGCAGTTCTTC	CASRGTSGSSYNEQFF
TRBD1	TRBV10-2	.	TRBJ1-1	TGCGCCAGCAGTGAGGTCAGGGGGCATAGCACTGAAGCTTTCTTT	CASSEVRGHSTEAFF
TRBD2	TRBV7-2	.	TRBJ2-1	TGTGCCAGCAGTGCGGGGAGGGCTGTGGATGAGCAGTTCTTC	CASSAGRAVDEQFF
TRBD2	TRBV9	.	TRBJ2-1	TGTGCCAGCAGCGTAAGCGGGGGACACCCCCCTGAGCAGTTCTTC	CASSVSGGHPPEQFF
.	TRBV10-1	.	TRBJ1-2	TGCGCCAGCAGTGACCTCTCTTATGGCTACACCTTC	CASSDLSYGYTF
TRBD2	TRBV27	.	TRBJ2-3	TGTGCCAGCAGTTCTCCCCCCACCCTCTCACTAGCGGAGCTCACAGATACGCAGTATTTT	CASSSPPTLSLAELTDTQYF
.	TRBV6-4	few	TRBJ2-6	TGTGCCAGCAGTCCAGGGGTTAACTCTGGGGCCAACGTCCTGACTTTC	CASSPGVNSGANVLTF
.	TRBV6-6	.	TRBJ1-1	TGTGCCAGCAGTTACACTGCCTTCATGAACACTGAAGCTTTCTTT	CASSYTAFMNTEAFF